A selection of T cell receptor beta chains follows, all from one sample in a study of blood T cell repertoires in COVID-19. TCRdb's copy holds only in-frame clones and misses some; the assay was immunoSEQ multiplex PCR. Among over 600,000 clones, about 90% were seen once, and the ten largest hold more than 0.25%. The source material was peripheral blood. The receptors originated from a woman between 18 and 30 years old with acute or convalescent COVID-19. CDR3s leave out the opening cysteine and the closing phenylalanine or tryptophan.

ASGLPPGTDNYGYT TRBV12-5 14
ASSPGQVGEWLTDTQY TRBV18 16
ASKNGGSYNEQF TRBV19 12
ASSLTGDYNEQF TRBV2 12
ASSRGTSGPSTDTQY TRBV5-1 15
ASSEEGDSGNTIY TRBV9 13
ASSLLGQGEKLF TRBV5-6 12
ASRVTGGLGTEAF TRBV6-5 13
ASSRLFYGYT TRBV12-3/TRBV12-4 10
ASSDPKSRRGCGNTIY TRBV6-1 16
ASSLWAGTSYNSPLH TRBV6-6 15
ASSVDRAPKTNTEAF TRBV9 15
ASSSLKRGRFHTDTQY TRBV11-2 16
ASSLNPSRANTGELF TRBV11-2 15
ASSLGEGLGDGYT TRBV5-1 13
ASTSGRGLYT TRBV12-3/TRBV12-4 10
ATRSHPGTEAF TRBV24-1 11
ASTSPGRVNTEAF TRBV13 13
ASSPKLGSNYGYT TRBV7-2 13
ASSLPGGEQY TRBV27 10
ASSTSRSQKITEAF TRBV19 14
ASRQGGSPLH TRBV5-8 10
ASSPQASLPNYGYT TRBV4-3 14
SVVGTGVNQPQH TRBV29-1 12
ASRGQGVDTQY TRBV2 11
AWSPTGGTEAF TRBV30 11
ASSLAEVASTGELF TRBV5-1 14
ASSSPDRVPSAQY TRBV5-4 13
ASRRENTIY TRBV6-5 9
ASSYVSGGWYEQY TRBV7-2 13
AWRPQGARYGYT TRBV30 12
ASSDPSHEQF TRBV27 10
ASSESGRGGNYGYT TRBV25-1 14
ASSLVGGLETQY TRBV7-9 12
ASSWDRRGYT TRBV12-3/TRBV12-4 10
ASSQSSGRASPYEQY TRBV3-1/TRBV3-2 15
ASSQDGQGHSNQPQH TRBV4-2 15
ASRRGGSGANVLT TRBV5-1 13
ASSLGYRGFYEQY TRBV27 13
ASSDRYDTEAF TRBV19 11
ATQDWGVDQPQH TRBV24-1 12
ASSCHSGGDQETQY TRBV3-1/TRBV3-2 14
ASKGVPYNEQF TRBV2 11
ASGLAGAGHNSPLH TRBV12-5 14
ATSDLATGYGYT TRBV24-1 12
ASSPGVGEQF TRBV19 10
ASSHDRGPPDNEQF TRBV3-1/TRBV3-2 14
ASSSRTGSVKDGYT TRBV7-8 14
ASSPSRRSGNYGYT TRBV28 14
ASSLYGQGTDTQY TRBV11-2 13
ASSQGQGRQLNTEAF TRBV4-1 15
ASSIDRGHRYGYT TRBV19 13